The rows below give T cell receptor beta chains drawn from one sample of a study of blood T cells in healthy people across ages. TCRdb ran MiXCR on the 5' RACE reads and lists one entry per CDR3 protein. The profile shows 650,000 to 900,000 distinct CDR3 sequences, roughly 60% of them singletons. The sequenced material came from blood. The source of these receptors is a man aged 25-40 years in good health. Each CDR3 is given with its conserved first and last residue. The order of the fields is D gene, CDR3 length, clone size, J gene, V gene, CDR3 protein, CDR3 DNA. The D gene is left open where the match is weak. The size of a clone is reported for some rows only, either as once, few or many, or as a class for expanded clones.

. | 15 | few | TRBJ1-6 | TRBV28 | CASTFVDSYNSPLHF | TGTGCCAGCACCTTTGTGGACTCCTATAATTCACCCCTCCACTTT
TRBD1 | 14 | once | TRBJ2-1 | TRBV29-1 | CSVALRTGRMEQFF | TGCAGCGTTGCGTTGAGGACAGGGCGTATGGAGCAGTTCTTC
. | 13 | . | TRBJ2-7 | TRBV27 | CASSSRGLHEQYF | TGTGCCAGCAGTTCGCGGGGGCTCCACGAGCAGTACTTC
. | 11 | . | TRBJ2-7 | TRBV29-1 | CSVLRSYEQYF | TGCAGCGTTCTAAGATCCTACGAGCAGTACTTC
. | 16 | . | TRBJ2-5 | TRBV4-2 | CASSQVGAGNQETQYF | TGTGCCAGCAGCCAAGTCGGGGCAGGGAACCAAGAGACCCAGTACTTC
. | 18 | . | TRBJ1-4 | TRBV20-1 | CSARDFRQGSIANEKLFF | TGCAGTGCTAGAGATTTTCGTCAGGGCAGTATAGCTAATGAAAAACTGTTTTTT
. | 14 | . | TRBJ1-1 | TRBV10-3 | CAISEPRANTEAFF | TGTGCCATCAGTGAGCCGAGGGCCAACACTGAAGCTTTCTTT
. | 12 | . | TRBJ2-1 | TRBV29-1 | CSGTSSYNEQFF | TGCAGCGGGACATCCTCCTACAATGAGCAGTTCTTC
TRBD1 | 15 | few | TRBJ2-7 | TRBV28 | CASGPSRDSLYEQYF | TGTGCCAGCGGCCCATCCCGGGACAGTTTGTACGAGCAGTACTTC
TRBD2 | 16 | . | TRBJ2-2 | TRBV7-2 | CASSLAWTSRNGELFF | TGTGCCAGCAGCTTAGCGTGGACTAGCAGGAACGGGGAGCTGTTTTTT
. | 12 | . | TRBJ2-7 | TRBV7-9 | CALPGPSNEQYF | TGTGCCCTCCCAGGACCCAGCAACGAGCAGTACTTC
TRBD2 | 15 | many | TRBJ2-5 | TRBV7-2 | CASRPAASGQETQYF | TGTGCCAGCAGACCAGCGGCTAGCGGCCAAGAGACCCAGTACTTC
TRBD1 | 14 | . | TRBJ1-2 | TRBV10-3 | CAISDSVTGKGYTF | TGTGCCATCAGTGACTCGGTGACAGGGAAAGGCTACACCTTC
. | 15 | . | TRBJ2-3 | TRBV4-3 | CASSQDMATADTQYF | TGCGCCAGCAGCCAAGATATGGCCACCGCAGATACGCAGTATTTT
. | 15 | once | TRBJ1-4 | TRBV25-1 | CASSEGQGPRGKLFF | TGTGCCAGCAGTGAAGGCCAAGGGCCCCGGGGAAAACTGTTTTTT
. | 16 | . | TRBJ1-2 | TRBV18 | CANSPNDRTFNYGYTF | TGTGCCAACTCACCAAACGACAGGACCTTTAACTATGGCTACACCTTC
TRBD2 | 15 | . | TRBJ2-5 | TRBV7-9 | CASSHRGGIQETQYF | TGTGCCAGCAGTCACCGCGGGGGGATCCAAGAGACCCAGTACTTC
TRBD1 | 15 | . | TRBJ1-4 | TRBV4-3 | CASSLVMTGAEKLFF | TGCGCCAGCAGCCTCGTGATGACAGGGGCTGAAAAACTGTTTTTT
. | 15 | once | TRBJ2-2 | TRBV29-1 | CSVPTGLANTGELFF | TGCAGCGTTCCCACAGGTCTCGCGAACACCGGGGAGCTGTTTTTT
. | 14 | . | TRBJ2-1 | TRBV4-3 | CASSQSTAYNEQFF | TGCGCCAGCAGCCAATCTACAGCCTACAATGAGCAGTTCTTC
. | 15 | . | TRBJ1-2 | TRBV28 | CASSPELWGNYGYTF | TGTGCCAGCAGTCCTGAACTGTGGGGGAACTATGGCTACACCTTC
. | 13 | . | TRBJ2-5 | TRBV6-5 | CASSYRLGETQYF | TGTGCCAGCAGTTACAGGCTCGGAGAGACCCAGTACTTC
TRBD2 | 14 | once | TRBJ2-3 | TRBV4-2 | CASSQETSGDTQYF | TGTGCCAGCAGCCAAGAAACTAGCGGGGATACGCAGTATTTT
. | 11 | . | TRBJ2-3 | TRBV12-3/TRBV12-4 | CASSYENTQYF | TGTGCCAGCAGTTACGAAAATACGCAGTATTTT
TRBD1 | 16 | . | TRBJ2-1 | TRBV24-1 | CATSDRGQGSYNEQFF | TGTGCCACCAGTGACCGGGGACAGGGCTCCTACAATGAGCAGTTCTTC
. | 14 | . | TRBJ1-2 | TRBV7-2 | CASSLWDTKYGYTF | TGTGCCAGCAGCCTTTGGGACACAAAGTATGGCTACACCTTC